Listed below are T cell receptor beta chains from one sample, sequenced in a study of spatial heterogeneity in lung cancer. TCRdb analysed the 5' RACE reads with MiXCR anew, one entry per CDR3 protein. The sample consists of 2,000 to 3,000 distinct CDR3 sequences, 15% of them appearing once. The input for sequencing was lung tumor tissue, taken at surgery. The receptors originated from a female donor with early-stage non-small cell lung cancer. The CDR3 runs from the conserved cysteine through the conserved F or W. A D gene is named only where the DNA matches it firmly. The listing skips clone size in some rows; elsewhere it reads once, few, many or a size class.

>large|TRBJ2-5|TRBV19|TRBD2
CASSNLAGAETQYF
TGTGCCAGTAGTAACCTAGCGGGGGCAGAGACCCAGTACTTC
>large|TRBJ1-2|TRBV29-1|-
CSVEWPVGGYTF
TGCAGCGTTGAATGGCCGGTCGGAGGCTACACCTTC
>medium-sized|TRBJ2-5|TRBV5-1|-
CASSLDPQETQYF
TGCGCCAGCAGCTTGGACCCCCAAGAGACCCAGTACTTC
>medium-sized|TRBJ2-5|TRBV30|-
CAWSLLAPRGETQYF
TGTGCCTGGAGTTTACTCGCTCCGAGAGGAGAGACCCAGTACTTC
>few|TRBJ2-2|TRBV18|-
CASSPFLGTGELFF
TGTGCCAGCTCACCTTTTTTGGGCACCGGGGAGCTGTTTTTT
>many|TRBJ2-2|TRBV7-9|-
CASSQYTGELFF
TGTGCCAGCAGCCAATACACCGGGGAGCTGTTTTTT
>medium-sized|TRBJ2-5|TRBV11-1|-
CASSARGRPETQYF
TGTGCCAGCAGCGCGCGGGGGCGCCCGGAGACCCAGTACTTC
>large|TRBJ1-4|TRBV4-1|TRBD1
CASSLEGTGVEKLFF
TGCGCCAGCAGCCTAGAAGGGACAGGGGTTGAAAAACTGTTTTTT
>medium-sized|TRBJ1-5|TRBV20-1|TRBD1
CSVSPGTGNQPQHF
TGCAGTGTATCGCCCGGGACAGGGAATCAGCCCCAGCATTTT
>medium-sized|TRBJ1-1|TRBV29-1|-
CSVELVLGTEAFF
TGCAGCGTTGAATTGGTGTTGGGCACTGAAGCTTTCTTT
>medium-sized|TRBJ2-3|TRBV11-2|TRBD2
CASSLASGPSTDTQYF
TGTGCCAGCAGCTTAGCTAGCGGGCCTAGCACAGATACGCAGTATTTT
>large|TRBJ2-7|TRBV3-1|-
CASSQVSSVYEQYF
TGTGCCAGCAGCCAAGTATCTAGCGTCTACGAGCAGTACTTC
>few|TRBJ1-1|TRBV19|TRBD1
CASSTRDRGRVNTEAFF
TGTGCCAGTAGTACCCGGGACAGGGGAAGGGTAAACACTGAAGCTTTCTTT
>few|TRBJ1-5|TRBV29-1|-
CSVAQGKNQPQHF
TGCAGCGTGGCTCAGGGGAAGAATCAGCCCCAGCATTTT
>medium-sized|TRBJ2-1|TRBV5-1|TRBD2
CASSFTSGGRYEQFF
TGCGCCAGCAGCTTTACTAGCGGGGGACGCTATGAGCAGTTCTTC
>few|TRBJ1-6|TRBV20-1|-
CSAAISGLTNSPLHF
TGCAGTGCTGCAATATCGGGACTGACTAATTCACCCCTCCACTTT
>-|TRBJ2-1|TRBV6-6|-
CASSPVTGNEQFF
TGTGCCAGCAGCCCCGTAACGGGGAATGAGCAGTTCTTC
>medium-sized|TRBJ2-5|TRBV2|-
CASTHGGAQETQYF
TGTGCCAGCACCCATGGAGGGGCCCAAGAGACCCAGTACTTC
>medium-sized|TRBJ1-2|TRBV23-1|-
CASSQWAAGYTF
TGCGCCAGCAGTCAGTGGGCTGCCGGCTACACCTTC
>medium-sized|TRBJ1-1|TRBV7-7|TRBD1
CASSFKVGDRAFF
TGTGCTAGCAGCTTTAAGGTGGGGGACAGAGCTTTCTTT
>-|TRBJ2-3|TRBV20-1|-
CSGWERDTQYF
TGCAGTGGGTGGGAGAGAGATACGCAGTATTTT
>-|TRBJ1-5|TRBV6-2/TRBV6-3|TRBD1
CASSYYGTGRNQPQHF
TGTGCCAGCAGTTATTACGGGACAGGGAGGAATCAGCCCCAGCATTTT
>many|TRBJ2-7|TRBV2|-
CASSEMNRADYEQYF
TGTGCCAGCAGTGAAATGAACAGGGCGGACTACGAGCAGTACTTC
>medium-sized|TRBJ1-5|TRBV7-8|-
CASSITGAGNQPQHF
TGTGCCAGCAGCATCACGGGGGCTGGTAATCAGCCCCAGCATTTT
>many|TRBJ2-3|TRBV2|TRBD1
CASSAPGQGEVGTQYF
TGTGCCAGCAGTGCGCCGGGACAGGGGGAAGTCGGAACGCAGTATTTT
>medium-sized|TRBJ1-3|TRBV12-3/TRBV12-4|-
CASSLGQGLSGNTIYF
TGTGCCAGCAGCCTGGGGCAGGGGCTCTCTGGAAACACCATATATTTT
>-|TRBJ2-1|TRBV5-5|TRBD1
CASLGDRGLGEQFF
TGTGCCAGCTTGGGGGACAGGGGTTTAGGTGAGCAGTTCTTC
>medium-sized|TRBJ2-3|TRBV11-2|TRBD2
CASSPRTSGVTDTQYF
TGTGCCAGCAGCCCGCGGACTAGCGGGGTCACAGATACGCAGTATTTT
>-|TRBJ2-5|TRBV9|-
CASSVAPTEQETQYF
TGTGCCAGCAGCGTAGCTCCGACCGAACAAGAGACCCAGTACTTC
>medium-sized|TRBJ2-3|TRBV12-3/TRBV12-4|-
CASSLRGATQYF
TGTGCCAGCAGTTTGAGGGGTGCCACGCAGTATTTT
>medium-sized|TRBJ1-6|TRBV20-1|-
CSARGGGFDSPLHF
TGCAGTGCTAGAGGAGGGGGGTTCGATTCACCCCTCCACTTT
>-|TRBJ2-1|TRBV12-3/TRBV12-4|-
CASSPTLSGKGEQFF
TGTGCCAGCAGCCCCACTCTTAGCGGTAAGGGTGAGCAGTTCTTC
>medium-sized|TRBJ2-5|TRBV4-1|TRBD2
CASSQGETSAETQYF
TGCGCCAGCAGCCAAGGAGAAACTAGCGCTGAGACCCAGTACTTC
>large|TRBJ1-2|TRBV6-2/TRBV6-3|-
CASRGPGGPNYGYTF
TGTGCCAGCAGAGGGCCCGGGGGCCCCAACTATGGCTACACCTTC
>-|TRBJ2-7|TRBV4-1|TRBD2
CASSQPGVAGSYEQYF
TGCGCCAGCAGCCAACCCGGGGTAGCGGGATCCTACGAGCAGTACTTC
>medium-sized|TRBJ1-1|TRBV30|-
CAWSVKGGTEAFF
TGTGCCTGGAGTGTTAAGGGTGGCACTGAAGCTTTCTTT
>many|TRBJ1-1|TRBV7-9|-
CASSLGGRLNTEAFF
TGTGCCAGCAGCTTAGGAGGCAGATTAAACACTGAAGCTTTCTTT
>medium-sized|TRBJ2-7|TRBV3-1|-
CASSPPWGGYEQYF
TGTGCCAGCAGCCCACCGTGGGGCGGTTACGAGCAGTACTTC
>large|TRBJ2-3|TRBV7-2|TRBD2
CASSLDFASGGLTDTQYF
TGTGCCAGCAGCTTAGACTTCGCTAGCGGGGGGCTAACAGATACGCAGTATTTT
>-|TRBJ2-3|TRBV6-2/TRBV6-3|TRBD2
CASSYSVRGRVTDTQYF
TGTGCCAGCAGTTACTCGGTTCGCGGGAGAGTCACAGATACGCAGTATTTT
>medium-sized|TRBJ2-1|TRBV5-1|-
CASSLVGTLSNEQFF
TGCGCCAGCAGCTTGGTAGGGACCCTGAGTAATGAGCAGTTCTTC
>-|TRBJ2-7|TRBV30|-
CAWAGTDSYEQYF
TGTGCCTGGGCCGGGACGGATTCCTACGAGCAGTACTTC
>-|TRBJ2-2|TRBV6-5|-
CASSRNGDGELFF
TGTGCCAGCAGTAGGAACGGGGACGGGGAGCTGTTTTTT
>-|TRBJ2-2|TRBV2|-
CASSALMGTGELFF
TGTGCCAGCAGTGCCCTAATGGGCACCGGGGAGCTGTTTTTT
>once|TRBJ2-7|TRBV27|-
CASSFLGGTTYEQYF
TGTGCCAGCAGTTTTCTGGGGGGAACGACCTACGAGCAGTACTTC
>-|TRBJ2-5|TRBV5-5|-
CASSLVETQYF
TGTGCCAGCAGCTTGGTAGAGACCCAGTACTTC
>medium-sized|TRBJ1-4|TRBV20-1|TRBD1
CSARDFQGDEKLFF
TGCAGTGCTAGAGATTTCCAGGGGGATGAAAAACTGTTTTTT
>-|TRBJ1-6|TRBV18|-
CASSPVEYNSPLHF
TGTGCCAGCTCACCGGTCGAGTATAATTCACCCCTCCACTTT
>medium-sized|TRBJ1-4|TRBV30|-
CAWSGRLQEKLFF
TGTGCCTGGAGTGGGAGGTTACAAGAAAAACTGTTTTTT
>few|TRBJ2-6|TRBV5-6|-
CASSLGSSGANVLTF
TGTGCCAGCAGCTTGGGCAGCTCTGGGGCCAACGTCCTGACTTTC
>-|TRBJ1-1|TRBV12-3/TRBV12-4|-
CASSLREGRTEAFF
TGTGCCAGCAGTTTAAGGGAGGGGAGGACTGAAGCTTTCTTT
>many|TRBJ2-3|TRBV7-8|-
CASSSQGADTQYF
TGTGCCAGCAGCTCTCAGGGAGCAGATACGCAGTATTTT
>medium-sized|TRBJ1-3|TRBV9|-
CASSTGTSGNTIYF
TGTGCCAGCAGCACAGGGACCTCTGGAAACACCATATATTTT